One and the same sample provided the 24 T cell receptor beta chains below, sequenced in a study of blood T cells in healthy people across ages (dated by TCRdb to about 2015). Library construction relied on 5' RACE. The instrument was an Illumina HiSeq 2500. A second roughly 6 to 12 cycle PCR used a sample-barcoded 5' primer and a J-beta primer mix. TCRdb reran the public reads through fastp at Q25 and MiXCR, keeping productive beta chains. Identical CDR3 proteins give one entry, which carries the most common genes and DNA. This sample is represented by 650,000 to 1,000,000 distinct CDR3 sequences; 46% of them were singletons. The ten largest clones capture around a sixth of the sample. Source material: blood. These receptors all stem from a man older than 75 in good health.

This clonotype was detected only a few times. The chain links TRBV2 to TRBJ2-7; a possible D gene is TRBD2 (6 bases). Trimming shortened V by 6 bases and J by 4 bases, and 10 bases separated the two germline ends. The CDR3 covers 12 residues. Germline CDR1 reads SNHLY; CDR2 reads FYNNEI. The DNA for the CDR3 is TGTGCCAGCAGGGAGGGGATTTACGAGCAGTACTTC. Protein: CASREGIYEQYF.

This clonotype was counted only a few times. CDR3: CASSLANGNQPQHF. The CDR3 nucleotides read TGTGCCAGCAGCTTAGCAAATGGCAATCAGCCCCAGCATTTT. The chain combines TRBV7-2 with TRBJ1-5; D is unclear. Germline CDR1 and CDR2: SGHTA and FQGNSA. V was cut by 0 bases and J by 2 bases, with 5 bases left in between. This CDR3 spans 14 amino acids.

The chain joins TRBV20-1 to TRBJ2-1, with TRBD2 identical over 9 bases. The germline CDR1 and CDR2 sequences are DFQATT and SNEGSKA (reference sequence). Trimming at V came to 4 bases and at J to 2 bases, leaving 6 bases not matched to a gene. This CDR3 is 15 amino acids long. The CDR3 nucleotides read TGCAGTGCTATCTCTAGCGGGGCTGCCTACAATGAGCAGTTCTTC. It translates to CSAISSGAAYNEQFF.

The gene calls are TRBV7-2 and TRBJ2-5, with D perhaps given as TRBD1 or TRBD2 (5 bases each). CDR3 length: 15 residues. Per germline, CDR1 SGHTA and CDR2 FQGNSA. Trimming stripped 4 bases from V and 1 base from J, with 13 bases between. CDR3 amino acids: CASSSSSGPQETQYF. CDR3 nucleotide sequence: TGTGCCAGCAGCTCCTCTTCGGGGCCCCAAGAGACCCAGTACTTC.

A single count supports this clonotype. V is TRBV6-2 or TRBV6-3 and J is TRBJ2-7; TRBD2 agrees at 9 bases. The CDR3 length is 15 residues. Germline CDR1 MNHEY, CDR2 SVGEGT. With 6 bases clipped from V and 5 bases from J, the junction kept 11 bases outside the gene matches. Here the CDR3 DNA reads TGTGCCAGCAGCGGACTAGCGTACCTTCCCAACGAGCAGTACTTC. It codes for CASSGLAYLPNEQYF.

Concerning this clonotype itself: One end of the junction fails to match germline, which may point to a read error. The gene calls are TRBV7-8 and TRBJ2-7; perhaps TRBD2 as D (6 bases). Per germline, CDR1 SGHVS and CDR2 FQNEAQ. This CDR3 is built from 13 residues. The DNA for the CDR3 is TGTGCCAGCAGCGTAGCGGCCGCCTACGAGCAGTACTTC. Residues: CASSVAAAYEQYF.

The rearrangement links TRBV29-1 to TRBJ2-3, with 10 bases aligning to TRBD2. The length of the CDR3 is 15 residues. V gave up 1 base and J gave up 4 bases; unmatched junction bases: 5. Per germline, CDR1 SQVTM and CDR2 ANQGSEA. The CDR3 protein is CSVEALAGAPDTQYF. In nucleotides, the CDR3 is TGCAGCGTTGAAGCCCTAGCGGGAGCACCAGATACGCAGTATTTT.

The chain links TRBV20-1 to TRBJ1-6; TRBD1 is a possible D gene (5 bases). The CDR3 totals 13 residues. Trimming shortened V by 5 bases and J by 5 bases, and 10 bases separated the two germline ends. CDR1 is DFQATT and CDR2 is SNEGSKA in the germline V gene (reference sequence). The CDR3 DNA sequence: TGCAGTGCTCCGGGACCCAATAATTCACCCCTCCACTTT. It translates to CSAPGPNNSPLHF.

This chain uses TRBV29-1 with TRBJ2-1, with D perhaps TRBD2 (7 bases). Trimming pared 5 bases from V and 0 bases from J, leaving 11 bases between. Germline CDR1 SQVTM, CDR2 ANQGSEA. The CDR3 has 14 residues. The CDR3 DNA reads as TGCAGCGTTAGGGGGGGATTCTCCTACAATGAGCAGTTCTTC. Encoded protein: CSVRGGFSYNEQFF.

This clonotype showed up just a few times. J is TRBJ2-7 and V is TRBV7-8; D might be TRBD1 (6 bases). There are 16 residues in the CDR3. Per the germline V gene, CDR1 is SGHVS and CDR2 is FQNEAQ. The V end lost 3 bases, the J end lost 0 bases, and 15 bases lay between the germline ends. CDR3 sequence reads: CASSLTGPRSSYEQYF. The CDR3 nucleotides read TGTGCCAGCAGCTTGACAGGACCGCGAAGCTCCTACGAGCAGTACTTC.

This chain connects TRBV5-1 to TRBJ2-7; D might be TRBD2 (6 bases). Trimming shortened V by 0 bases and J by 3 bases, and 19 bases separated the two germline ends. This CDR3 comprises 17 residues. The germline V gene has CDR1 SGHRS and CDR2 YFSETQ. The CDR3 sequence is CASSLVPGQSGVYEQYF. The CDR3, as DNA: TGCGCCAGCAGCTTGGTTCCCGGACAATCGGGAGTCTACGAGCAGTACTTC.

V and J are TRBV28 and TRBJ2-1; D perhaps matches TRBD1 (6 bases). Trimming took off 2 bases at V and 8 bases at J, with 37 bases between the two ends. CDR1 and CDR2 (germline): MDHEN, SYDVKM. CDR3 size: 22 residues. Written as DNA, the CDR3 is TGTGCCAGCAGTTTAGAGTTACGGGGCAGGGTGCCTTTATCGTCACAGGGCGATGAGCAGTTCTTC. Protein: CASSLELRGRVPLSSQGDEQFF. The full variable domain, rest sourced from reference TRBV28 and TRBJ2-1, is DVKVTQSSRYLVKRTGEKVFLECVQDMDHENMFWYRQDPGLGLRLIYFSYDVKMKEKGDIPEGYSVSREKKERFSLILESASTNQTSMYLCASSLELRGRVPLSSQGDEQFFGPGTRLTVL.

This chain uses TRBV4-3 with TRBJ2-3, with no clear D. This CDR3 contains 15 residues. V dropped 0 bases and J dropped 4 bases, with 11 bases sitting between them. Germline lookup yields CDR1 LGHNA and CDR2 YSLEER. CDR3 DNA sequence: TGCGCCAGCAGCCAAGATCGGTTGGCTTCAGATACGCAGTATTTT. It codes for CASSQDRLASDTQYF.

In regard to this clonotype: Without the conserved terminal phenylalanine or tryptophan, this CDR3 likely stems from a read error. The gene calls are TRBV12-3 or TRBV12-4 and TRBJ1-5, with 7 bases lining up with TRBD1. This CDR3 region has 14 residues. Trimming took 3 bases from V and 7 from J; bases not matched to a gene: 6. The CDR3 protein is CASSFGRGEQPQHY. DNA for the CDR3: TGTGCCAGCAGTTTTGGCAGGGGGGAACAGCCCCAGCATTAT.

The V call is TRBV5-1, the J call TRBJ2-6, with TRBD2 matching over 10 bases. J lost 1 base, V lost 2 bases, and 3 bases had no gene match. The CDR3 loop spans 17 amino acids. Germline lookup yields CDR1 SGHRS and CDR2 YFSETQ. CDR3 protein: CASSFSGLASGANVLTF. The CDR3 DNA reads TGCGCCAGCAGCTTTTCGGGACTAGCGTCTGGGGCCAACGTCCTGACTTTC.

The chain combines TRBV20-1 with TRBJ2-5, with a tentative D call TRBD1 (5 bases). The V end lost 4 bases, the J end lost 5 bases, and 17 bases lay between the germline ends. This CDR3 contains 14 residues. Per the germline V gene, CDR1 is DFQATT and CDR2 is SNEGSKA (reference sequence). Written as DNA, the CDR3 is TGCAGTGCTACCCTTCCAGGGTTGCCTGAGACCCAGTACTTC. Protein product: CSATLPGLPETQYF.

The chain recombines TRBV7-9 with TRBJ2-3, with 7 bases aligning to TRBD2. Looked up from germline, CDR1 is SEHNR and CDR2 is FQNEAQ (reference sequence). V gave up 1 base and J gave up 11 bases; unmatched junction bases: 9. The CDR3 has 14 residues. CDR3 nucleotides: TGTGCCAGCAGCTTAGGCGCGGGAGAGAGTGGGCAGTATTTT. Protein: CASSLGAGESGQYF.

The rearrangement uses TRBV4-2 and TRBJ2-7; TRBD1 agrees at 10 bases. This CDR3 contains 15 residues. V gave up 2 bases and J gave up 4 bases; unmatched junction bases: 5. Per the germline V gene, CDR1 is LGHNA and CDR2 is YNFKEQ. In nucleotides, the CDR3 is TGTGCCAGCAGCCAATCCGGGACAGGGGTATACGAGCAGTACTTC. The encoded protein is CASSQSGTGVYEQYF.

The chain couples TRBV29-1 to TRBJ2-7; 10 positions agree with TRBD1. The germline gives CDR1 SQVTM, CDR2 ANQGSEA. The length of the CDR3 is 15 residues. V lost 3 bases, J lost 2 bases, and 7 bases stayed unmatched. CDR3: CSVDTRQGAPYEQYF. CDR3 nucleotide sequence: TGCAGCGTTGACACAAGACAGGGGGCCCCCTACGAGCAGTACTTC.

V usage is TRBV19 and J usage is TRBJ2-4; 8 bases map to TRBD2. The J call could be wrong; TRBJ2-7 is a better fit for the DNA end. Germline V gives CDR1 LNHDA, CDR2 SQIVND (reference sequence). The CDR3 has 14 amino acids. The CDR3 DNA is TGTGCCAGTATTGGGCGGGAGGAACCCAACGAGCAGTACTTC. Its translation is CASIGREEPNEQYF.

For this clonotype: This could be a read error, since a much larger clone is one nucleotide away. The chain recombines TRBV12-3 or TRBV12-4 with TRBJ1-5; D unclear. This CDR3 is built from 13 residues. This CDR3 is CASSLSRNQPLHF. The CDR3 bases are TGTGCCAGCAGTTTAAGTCGGAATCAGCCCCTGCATTTT.

This clonotype was seen only a few times. In DNA, the CDR3 is TGTGCCAGCAGTTACATCGTGGGTAGCGGGGCGACCTCCTACGAGCAGTACTTC. It translates to CASSYIVGSGATSYEQYF. The chain couples TRBV6-2 or TRBV6-3 to TRBJ2-7; TRBD2 matches at 8 bases. The germline V gene has CDR1 MNHEY and CDR2 SVGEGT. The CDR3 runs to 18 residues. Trimming at V came to 2 bases and at J to 0 bases, leaving 12 bases not matched to a gene.

A single count supports this clonotype. The chain joins TRBV6-2 or TRBV6-3 to TRBJ1-1; D ambiguous. This CDR3 comprises 11 residues. CDR1 MNHEY and CDR2 SVGEGT come from the germline V gene. V gave up 6 bases and J gave up 11 bases, with 13 bases separating them. The CDR3 protein is CASSSSTAAFF. The CDR3 DNA reads as TGTGCCAGCAGCTCAAGCACGGCGGCTTTCTTT.

The chain links TRBV28 to TRBJ2-1; 8 positions match TRBD2. Looked up from germline, CDR1 is MDHEN and CDR2 is SYDVKM. The V segment lost 7 bases and the J segment 10 bases; nucleotides outside the gene matches: 18. This CDR3 has 16 amino acids. CDR3 coding DNA: TGTGCCAGCAACCCTCTGGAAGCGGGGGCCCTCGGGGAGCAGTTCTTC. It translates to CASNPLEAGALGEQFF. The full variable domain, with the rest looked up from reference TRBV28 and TRBJ2-1, is DVKVTQSSRYLVKRTGEKVFLECVQDMDHENMFWYRQDPGLGLRLIYFSYDVKMKEKGDIPEGYSVSREKKERFSLILESASTNQTSMYLCASNPLEAGALGEQFFGPGTRLTVL.